Given below is one TCR beta chain in context. Profiled with immunoSEQ multiplex PCR; TCRdb holds only in-frame clones, not every one. This table holds more than 300,000 clones, approximately 90% found once. The data stem from a study of blood T cell repertoires in COVID-19. This clonotype was sampled from a woman aged 18-29 years who had recovered from COVID-19. Sequencing input: PBMCs or T cells enriched from blood (not recorded which).

The CDR3 here is CASSTRKGVDEQYF. The CDR3 bases are TGTGCCAGTAGTACCCGGAAAGGGGTGGACGAGCAGTACTTC. This chain connects TRBV19 to TRBJ2-7, with D tentatively TRBD1 (5 bases). Germline values: CDR1 LNHDA, CDR2 SQIVND (reference sequence). V shed 4 bases and J shed 5 bases, with 15 bases lying between them. This CDR3 comprises 14 residues.